These 25 T cell receptor beta chains came from one sample sequenced in a study of control samples from healthy donors and cancer patients. Generated by immunoSEQ multiplex PCR, the TCRdb table keeps only in-frame clones and is missing some. The sample lists fewer than 95,000 clones; over 80% were seen once. Sequencing was performed on blood. These receptors were taken from a young man in good health.

This clone turned up a few times. The V and J genes are TRBV7-5 and TRBJ2-7. TRBV7-5 is noted as a pseudogene. The length of the CDR3 is 14 residues. CDR3 loop: CVRSPGTATAEQYF. In DNA form, the CDR3 reads TGTGTCAGAAGCCCCGGGACCGCGACAGCCGAGCAGTACTTC.

The CDR3 region has the DNA TGTGCCAGCAGTCCGCCCCTCGGACAGGAAAGGGGGGGCTACACCTTC. Residues: CASSPPLGQERGGYTF. The chain recombines TRBV28 with TRBJ1-2; 7 nucleotides align to TRBD1. The CDR3 covers 16 residues. Germline CDR1 and CDR2: MDHEN and SYDVKM. Trimming at V came to 5 bases and at J to 8 bases, leaving 17 bases not matched to a gene.

A few counts support this clone. The rearrangement uses TRBV5-4 and TRBJ2-7; D possibly corresponds to TRBD1 (6 bases). Germline loops: CDR1 SGHNT, CDR2 YYREEE (reference sequence). There are 14 residues in the CDR3. V was shortened by 4 bases and J by 6 bases, with 17 bases between the two germline ends. The CDR3 sequence: CASSPRGQFGEQYF. The CDR3 DNA follows: TGTGCCAGCAGCCCGCGTGGACAGTTTGGCGAGCAGTACTTC.

This clone was found once. V and J are TRBV4-2 and TRBJ1-4; the match to TRBD1 covers 12 bases. CDR1 and CDR2 (germline): LGHNA, YNFKEQ. The CDR3 extends over 16 amino acids. V lost 5 bases, J lost 6 bases, and 7 bases stayed unmatched. CDR3 loop: CASSSGTGGGDEKLFF. In DNA, the CDR3 is TGTGCCAGCAGCAGTGGGACAGGGGGCGGGGATGAAAAACTGTTTTTT.

This rearrangement joins TRBV2 to TRBJ1-5; D is ambiguous. Germline lookup yields CDR1 SNHLY and CDR2 FYNNEI. Trimming stripped 5 bases from V and 5 bases from J, with 10 bases between. The CDR3 sequence is 13 residues long. CDR3 in amino acids: CASSRTWDQPQHF. The DNA of the CDR3 is TGTGCCAGCAGTCGGACGTGGGATCAGCCCCAGCATTTT.

This clone turned up a few times. The CDR3 is CASSLLPLSRDTDTGELFF. For the CDR3, the DNA is TGTGCCAGCAGTTTACTCCCCCTTAGTAGGGACACCGACACCGGGGAGCTGTTTTTT. The V call is TRBV27, the J call TRBJ2-2; weak D call: TRBD1 (6 bases). V gave up 2 bases and J gave up 3 bases, with 22 bases separating them. The CDR3 is made up of 19 amino acids. Germline V gives CDR1 MNHEY, CDR2 SMNVEV (reference sequence).

The chain uses TRBV7-2 and TRBJ1-1; D not resolved. Trimming shortened V by 1 base and J by 1 base, and 7 bases separated the two germline ends. Germline CDR1 reads SGHTA; CDR2 reads FQGNSA. This CDR3 spans 14 amino acids. CDR3 protein: CASSLEVSNTEAFF. The CDR3 bases are TGTGCCAGCAGCTTAGAGGTTTCGAACACTGAAGCTTTCTTT.

The J gene is TRBJ1-1, the V gene TRBV5-6; no reliable D call. Germline V gene data show CDR1 as SGHDT and CDR2 as YYEEEE. Trimming took 0 bases from V and 4 from J, leaving 13 bases between them. This CDR3 region has 15 residues. DNA of the CDR3: TGTGCCAGCAGCTTGGGGTGGGGTCAGGCCACTGAAGCTTTCTTT. Amino acids: CASSLGWGQATEAFF.

This clone showed up just a few times. The chain combines TRBV7-3 with TRBJ2-7; TRBD1 matches at 8 bases. The CDR3 has 14 amino acids. Germline loops: CDR1 SGHTA, CDR2 FQGTGA. Trimming took 6 bases from V and 3 from J; bases not matched to a gene: 7. CDR3 coding DNA: TGTGCCAGCAGGTCCGGGACAGGCGGCTACGAGCAGTACTTC. This encodes CASRSGTGGYEQYF.

This chain joins TRBV30 and TRBJ1-2; no clear D. This CDR3 spans 13 amino acids. CDR1 is GTSNPN and CDR2 is SVGIG in the germline V gene (reference sequence). V gave up 5 bases and J gave up 5 bases, with 15 bases separating them. The CDR3 nucleotides are TGTGCCTGGCTAGACGGCGGGTTTTATGGCTACACCTTC. Encoded protein: CAWLDGGFYGYTF.

The chain employs TRBV19 and TRBJ1-1; a weak D match, TRBD1 (6 bases). Trimming pared 5 bases from V and 5 bases from J, leaving 18 bases between. The CDR3 length is 15 residues. The germline gives CDR1 LNHDA, CDR2 SQIVND (reference sequence). The CDR3 region is CASSVLLGGRTEAFF. DNA for the CDR3: TGTGCCAGTAGTGTACTTTTAGGGGGGAGGACTGAAGCTTTCTTT.

This chain links TRBV25-1 with TRBJ2-5, with 10 bases fitting TRBD1. This CDR3 is built from 13 residues. V lost 9 bases, J lost 7 bases, and 8 bases stayed unmatched. CDR1 MGHDK and CDR2 SYGVNS come from the germline V gene. CDR3 sequence reads: CASTTGGWGTQYF. CDR3 in DNA: TGTGCCAGTACGACAGGGGGCTGGGGGACCCAGTACTTC.

This sequence joins TRBV7-3 and TRBJ1-2; 8 positions agree with TRBD1. Germline-derived CDR1 and CDR2 are SGHTA and FQGTGA. CDR3 length: 16 amino acids. V lost 5 bases to trimming and J lost 3 bases; unmatched junction nucleotides: 11. CDR3 loop: CASSPGGIGGDYGYTF. The CDR3, as DNA: TGTGCCAGCAGCCCAGGGGGCATCGGTGGGGACTATGGCTACACCTTC.

The chain couples TRBV7-9 to TRBJ2-1; 8 bases map to TRBD2. V was pared by 4 bases and J by 7 bases, with 9 bases of the junction left unmatched. This CDR3 has 15 residues. The germline V gene encodes CDR1 SEHNR and CDR2 FQNEAQ (reference sequence). The CDR3 DNA reads TGTGCCAGCAGCTCAGGGACTAGGGTAATAAATGAGCAGTTCTTC. Translated: CASSSGTRVINEQFF. Based on the CDR3 plus reference TRBV7-9 and TRBJ2-1, the full variable domain is DTGVSQNPRHKITKRGQNVTFRCDPISEHNRLYWYRQTLGQGPEFLTYFQNEAQLEKSRLLSDRFSAERPKGSFSTLEIQRTEQGDSAMYLCASSSGTRVINEQFFGPGTRLTVL.

The chain uses TRBV15 and TRBJ2-6; D not certain. Germline V gives CDR1 LNHNV, CDR2 YYDKDF (reference sequence). V was clipped by 3 bases and J by 0 bases, with 9 bases between them. This CDR3 has 16 residues. The CDR3 sequence: CATSSPGISGANVLTF. CDR3 bases: TGTGCCACCAGCAGCCCCGGAATCTCTGGGGCCAACGTCCTGACTTTC. The whole variable domain, filled in from reference TRBV15 and TRBJ2-6, reads DAMVIQNPRYQVTQFGKPVTLSCSQTLNHNVMYWYQQKSSQAPKLLFHYYDKDFNNEADTPDNFQSRRPNTSFCFLDIRSPGLGDTAMYLCATSSPGISGANVLTFGAGSRLTVL.

The chain couples TRBV6-1 to TRBJ1-2; D is ambiguous. Germline V gene data show CDR1 as MNHNS and CDR2 as SASEGT. V gave up 2 bases and J gave up 4 bases, with 5 bases separating them. There are 12 residues in the CDR3. CDR3 DNA sequence: TGTGCCAGCAGTGAACTCGTCTATGGCTACACCTTC. This gives the protein CASSELVYGYTF.

The chain combines TRBV29-1 with TRBJ1-3; 7 nucleotides agree with TRBD1. Germline trimming cut 3 bases from V and 8 bases from J; bases unmatched to any gene: 7. This CDR3 spans 13 amino acids. Germline lookup yields CDR1 SQVTM and CDR2 ANQGSEA. The DNA for the CDR3 is TGCAGCGTTGAGGGGGTAGGGGGCCACACCATATATTTT. Amino acid sequence: CSVEGVGGHTIYF.

The rearrangement links TRBV24-1 to TRBJ2-3; 13 positions agree with TRBD2. Germline CDR1 is KGHDR and CDR2 is SFDVKD. CDR3 size: 18 residues. The ends lost 3 bases at V and 5 bases at J; junction bases unmatched: 10. CDR3 bases: TGTGCCACCAGTGATCAACTAGCGGGGGGGCCTTTCGGAGATACGCAGTATTTT. Encoded protein: CATSDQLAGGPFGDTQYF.

This clone was observed once. The chain is built from TRBV5-1 and TRBJ2-6, with D tentatively TRBD2 (7 bases). With 4 bases removed from V and 2 bases from J, the gap between germline ends came to 10 bases. Germline V CDR1 and CDR2: SGHRS, YFSETQ. The CDR3 totals 15 residues. Written as DNA, the CDR3 is TGCGCCAGCAGCAGGGGGGGCGCTGGGGCCAACGTCCTGACTTTC. Its translation: CASSRGGAGANVLTF.

Regarding this clone: At one of its ends the junction is not consistent with the germline gene, which may arise from a read error. This chain uses TRBV5-1 with TRBJ2-2; possible D gene TRBD1, 6 bases. Germline values: CDR1 SGHRS, CDR2 YFSETQ. The CDR3 spans 14 residues. CDR3 residues: CASTAPHRARGAVF. CDR3 in DNA: TGCGCCAGCACCGCCCCCCACAGGGCCCGGGGAGCTGTTTTT.

There are a few counts of this clone. The genes are TRBV5-4 and TRBJ2-1, with TRBD2 as a possible D gene (6 bases). V lost 4 bases to trimming and J lost 0 bases, with 11 bases between them. Germline CDR1 SGHNT, CDR2 YYREEE (reference sequence). The CDR3 covers 15 residues. CDR3 sequence: CASSPAGSSYNEQFF. The CDR3 region has the DNA TGTGCCAGCAGCCCAGCCGGGAGCTCCTACAATGAGCAGTTCTTC.

This clone was seen once. Other DNA sequences in this specimen translate into the identical CDR3. V is TRBV5-1 and J is TRBJ1-1; 7 bases match TRBD1. CDR3 length equals 14 residues. V shed 4 bases and J 5 bases; nucleotides not matched to a gene: 8. Germline CDR1 is SGHRS and CDR2 is YFSETQ. CDR3 region: CASSIDRVGTEAFF. The DNA of the CDR3 is TGCGCCAGCAGCATCGACAGGGTAGGGACTGAAGCTTTCTTT.

In its sample, this clone was seen a few times. The rearrangement links TRBV7-9 to TRBJ2-7; 11 bases are a match to TRBD1. V was pared by 5 bases and J by 3 bases, with 9 bases of the junction left unmatched. The length of the CDR3 is 16 residues. Germline V gene lookup returns CDR1 SEHNR and CDR2 FQNEAQ (reference sequence). The DNA for the CDR3 is TGTGCCAGCAGCGTGGGCCGGGACAGGGGGTTCTACGAGCAGTACTTC. Amino acid sequence: CASSVGRDRGFYEQYF.

The chain is built from TRBV28 and TRBJ1-1; D gene unclear. This CDR3 contains 11 residues. Germline V gene data show CDR1 as MDHEN and CDR2 as SYDVKM. The V gene lost 5 bases and the J gene lost 8 bases, with 9 bases spanning the gap. CDR3 protein: CASSLGPEAFF. In DNA form, the CDR3 reads TGTGCCAGCAGTCTAGGGCCCGAAGCTTTCTTT.

This clone was recorded once. The chain combines TRBV24-1 with TRBJ2-3; no clear D. Trimming cost V 2 bases and J 0 bases, with 11 bases left between them. This CDR3 region has 16 residues. Germline CDR1 is KGHDR and CDR2 is SFDVKD. Here the CDR3 DNA reads TGTGCCACCAGTGATTACCCGTATACTAGCACAGATACGCAGTATTTT. This codes for CATSDYPYTSTDTQYF.